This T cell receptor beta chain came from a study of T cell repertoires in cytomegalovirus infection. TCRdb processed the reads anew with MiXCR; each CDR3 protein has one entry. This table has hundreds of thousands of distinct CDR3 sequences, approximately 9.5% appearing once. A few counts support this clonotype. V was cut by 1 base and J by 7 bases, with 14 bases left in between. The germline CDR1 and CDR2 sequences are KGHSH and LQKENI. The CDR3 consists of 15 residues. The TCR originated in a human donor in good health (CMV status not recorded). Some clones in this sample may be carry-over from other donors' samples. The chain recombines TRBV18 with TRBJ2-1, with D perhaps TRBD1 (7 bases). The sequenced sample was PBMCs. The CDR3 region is CASSPLRTGGNEQFF. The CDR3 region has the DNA TGTGCCAGCTCACCACTCCGGACAGGAGGGAATGAGCAGTTCTTC.